Listed below are T cell receptor beta chains from one sample, sequenced in a study of cytomegalovirus exposure and HLA in healthy donors. Profiling relied on immunoSEQ multiplex PCR, and the TCRdb table lists in-frame clones only, not all of them. The sample contains over 150,000 clones, around 72% of which appear only once. Material for sequencing was PBMCs. All receptors derive from a man aged 18 to 35 in good health and CMV-seronegative. The CDR3 runs from the conserved cysteine through the conserved F or W. D genes are given only for firm matches. Clone size, where shown, is once, few, many, or a class for clones that have expanded.

D gene | clone size | J gene | V gene | CDR3 length | CDR3 DNA | CDR3 protein
TRBD1 | NA | TRBJ1-2 | TRBV19 | 16 | TGTGCCAGCGGATGGGTGGGGGACAGGGTTCAAAATGGCTACACCTTC | CASGWVGDRVQNGYTF
NA | few | TRBJ1-5 | TRBV6-5 | 13 | TGTGCCAGCAGTAAACAGGCTAATCAGCCCCAGCATTTT | CASSKQANQPQHF
TRBD1 | NA | TRBJ2-7 | TRBV4-1 | 14 | TGCGCCAGCAGCGGACGACAGGGCTCCTACGAGCAGTACTTC | CASSGRQGSYEQYF
NA | NA | TRBJ1-2 | TRBV4-3 | 12 | TGCGCCAGCAGCCGCGACCGCGGTGGCTACACCTTC | CASSRDRGGYTF
NA | NA | TRBJ2-2 | TRBV4-2 | 16 | TGTGCCAGCAGCCAAGGGGAAGCGGAAGGCACCGGGGAGCTGTTTTTT | CASSQGEAEGTGELFF
TRBD2 | NA | TRBJ2-3 | TRBV28 | 16 | TGTGCCAGCAGGGGGGGACTAGCGCCAAGCACAGATACGCAGTATTTT | CASRGGLAPSTDTQYF
TRBD1 | NA | TRBJ2-7 | TRBV5-5 | 16 | TGTGCCAGCAGCTTGAGTCTAGGGACAGCCTCCTACGAGCAGTACTTC | CASSLSLGTASYEQYF
NA | NA | TRBJ1-5 | TRBV4-1 | 17 | TGCGCCAGCAGCCCCGGTTGGGGGCCCACCTCCTATCAGCCCCAGCATTTT | CASSPGWGPTSYQPQHF
TRBD2 | NA | TRBJ2-5 | TRBV25-1 | 16 | TGTGCCAGCAGTGTACTAGCGGGGGGGGGCGGAGAGACCCAGTACTTC | CASSVLAGGGGETQYF
TRBD2 | NA | TRBJ2-7 | TRBV11-2 | 12 | TGTGCCAGCAGCCCGGGACTAGCGGGGACCTACTTC | CASSPGLAGTYF